Ten or more counts support the clone carrying this T cell receptor beta chain. This sample's time point: newly diagnosed GD, antithyroid drugs for less than 3 months. There was RNA extracted from PBMCs, and the TCR library was made from it. To make TCR beta libraries, researchers used iRepertoire HTBI primers and Arm-PCR of CDR3 regions. As originally analysed: Overall, samples carried around 68 TRBV and some 15 TRBJ segments. TCRdb ran MiXCR on the multiplex PCR reads and lists one entry per CDR3 protein. These V and J calls are TCRdb output, not the study's own analysis. This sample has approximately 540,000 distinct CDR3 sequences, with more than 10% found just once. CDR1 and CDR2 (germline): MNHNS, SASEGT. The V and J ends lost 7 bases and 4 bases respectively, with 16 bases between them. The CDR3 has 14 residues. These data come from a study of regulatory T cells in long-lasting Graves disease.

The same sample was also studied in work on T cells in Graves' hyperthyroidism and ophthalmopathy.

Here the sequenced sample was peripheral blood mononuclear cells (PBMCs), taken at new diagnosis, from a patient treated with antithyroid drugs. The chain links TRBV6-1 to TRBJ1-2; no clear D. This receptor was taken from a woman aged 25-40 years with Graves disease. CDR3 region: CASNYLQVGYGYTF. The CDR3 coding sequence is TGTGCCAGCAACTACCTGCAGGTTGGCTATGGCTACACCTTC.